This passage covers 29 T cell receptor beta chains from one sample sequenced in a study of blood T cell repertoires in COVID-19 (dated by TCRdb to the early 2020s). To prepare the library, the immunoSEQ multiplex PCR assay was applied. TCRdb retrieved this table from immuneACCESS and kept in-frame rearrangements only. Not all clones are present; in checked studies, unresolved V genes account for under half, and no reason is known for the remainder. The sample records some 200,000 clones, less than 85% of which are singletons. The leading ten clones occupy approximately 6% of the sample. Material for sequencing was peripheral blood. These receptor sequences come from a woman aged 70-85 years with acute or convalescent COVID-19.

The rearrangement links TRBV5-4 to TRBJ2-7; TRBD1 agrees at 8 bases. Germline V gene data show CDR1 as SGHNT and CDR2 as YYREEE (reference sequence). The CDR3 runs 14 residues. Unmatched junction bases numbered 6, after V lost 4 bases and J lost 3 bases. CDR3 in amino acids: CASSPDRGNYEQYF. CDR3 sequence (DNA): TGTGCCAGCAGCCCCGACAGGGGTAACTACGAGCAGTACTTC. The variable domain in full, completed from reference TRBV5-4 and TRBJ2-7, reads ETGVTQSPTHLIKTRGQQVTLRCSSQSGHNTVSWYQQALGQGPQFIFQYYREEENGRGNFPPRFSGLQFPNYSSELNVNALELDDSALYLCASSPDRGNYEQYFGPGTRLTVT.

V is TRBV7-2 and J is TRBJ2-1, with unresolved D. V dropped 5 bases and J dropped 5 bases, with 7 bases sitting between them. In germline, CDR1 is SGHTA, CDR2 FQGNSA. This CDR3 contains 12 residues. In nucleotides, the CDR3 is TGTGCCAGCAGCCCGAGGAACAATGAGCAGTTCTTC. Translation: CASSPRNNEQFF.

The chain recombines TRBV5-1 with TRBJ2-5, with 7 nucleotides matching TRBD1. The CDR3 spans 16 residues. Germline values: CDR1 SGHRS, CDR2 YFSETQ. V dropped 4 bases and J dropped 0; count of bases not matched to a gene: 9. The CDR3 nucleotides are TGCGCCAGCAGCAGGACCTGGGACAGCTACCAAGAGACCCAGTACTTC. It specifies CASSRTWDSYQETQYF. The full variable domain, completed using reference TRBV5-1 and TRBJ2-5, is KAGVTQTPRYLIKTRGQQVTLSCSPISGHRSVSWYQQTPGQGLQFLFEYFSETQRNKGNFPGRFSGRQFSNSRSEMNVSTLELGDSALYLCASSRTWDSYQETQYFGPGTRLLVL.

The rearrangement joins TRBV10-3 to TRBJ2-1, with 8 bases identical to TRBD1. Per germline, CDR1 ENHRY and CDR2 SYGVKD. V dropped 6 bases and J dropped 8; count of bases not matched to a gene: 9. The CDR3 contains 14 residues. The CDR3 spells CAISLDRATDEQFF. As DNA, the CDR3 is TGTGCCATCAGCTTGGACAGGGCCACAGATGAGCAGTTCTTC.

The chain couples TRBV5-6 to TRBJ1-1; TRBD1 might be the D (5 bases). Trimming stripped 2 bases from V and 3 bases from J, with 20 bases between. Germline V lookup: CDR1 SGHDT, CDR2 YYEEEE. CDR3 length equals 17 residues. CDR3 DNA sequence: TGTGCCAGCAGCTTAGTGGGGAGGGGCATGATGGACACTGAAGCTTTCTTT. As protein: CASSLVGRGMMDTEAFF. Combining the CDR3 with reference TRBV5-6 and TRBJ1-1 gives the whole variable domain DAGVTQSPTHLIKTRGQQVTLRCSPKSGHDTVSWYQQALGQGPQFIFQYYEEEERQRGNFPDRFSGHQFPNYSSELNVNALLLGDSALYLCASSLVGRGMMDTEAFFGQGTRLTVV.

The chain couples TRBV19 to TRBJ2-2; TRBD1 aligns across 7 bases. J gave up 2 bases and V 7 bases, and 13 bases lay outside the gene matches. Germline CDR1 and CDR2: LNHDA and SQIVND (reference sequence). This CDR3 contains 17 residues. CDR3 sequence: CASKTTPGQLNTGELFF. The DNA of the CDR3 is TGTGCCAGTAAGACCACCCCGGGACAGCTTAACACCGGGGAGCTGTTTTTT.

The CDR3 DNA follows: TGTGCCAGCAGCCACAAACAGGGTGGGAACACTGAAGCTTTCTTT. It translates to CASSHKQGGNTEAFF. This rearrangement joins TRBV3-1 (or the pseudogene TRBV3-2) to TRBJ1-1; D possibly corresponds to TRBD1 (6 bases). V lost 3 bases and J 1 base, leaving 12 bases between the germline ends. Germline V lookup: CDR1 LGHDT, CDR2 YNNKEL (reference sequence). The CDR3 extends over 15 amino acids.

The V and J genes are TRBV27 and TRBJ2-7; 11 nucleotides agree with TRBD2. CDR1 and CDR2 from the germline V gene are MNHEY and SMNVEV (reference sequence). After removal of 6 bases from V and 2 bases from J, the junction contained 6 bases not matched to a gene. There are 15 residues in the CDR3. CDR3 nucleotide sequence: TGTGCCAGCAGGGTGACTAGCGGGACGACCTACGAGCAGTACTTC. It specifies CASRVTSGTTYEQYF.

V and J are TRBV10-3 and TRBJ1-1, with D hard to call. This CDR3 has 15 amino acids. V was cut by 0 bases and J by 2 bases, with 10 bases left in between. Germline V gene data show CDR1 as ENHRY and CDR2 as SYGVKD. The CDR3 protein is CAISESIGHNTEAFF. The CDR3 coding sequence is TGTGCCATCAGTGAGTCTATTGGGCATAACACTGAAGCTTTCTTT.

The sample holds one count of this clone. This chain connects TRBV24-1 to TRBJ1-2; 11 bases are a match to TRBD1. The length of the CDR3 is 15 residues. CDR1 and CDR2 (germline): KGHDR, SFDVKD. Trimming at V came to 4 bases and at J to 7 bases, leaving 7 bases not matched to a gene. The CDR3 nucleotides read TGTGCCACCAGTGACTCCGGACAGGGGGCTAGTGGCTACACCTTC. Protein: CATSDSGQGASGYTF.

The V and J genes are TRBV27 and TRBJ2-5; no firm D call. In germline, CDR1 is MNHEY, CDR2 SMNVEV (reference sequence). The CDR3 runs 14 residues. Trimming pared 2 bases from V and 1 base from J, leaving 8 bases between. The chain's CDR3 is CASSLRGTQETQYF. The CDR3, as DNA: TGTGCCAGCAGTTTACGAGGCACCCAAGAGACCCAGTACTTC.

The chain carries TRBV3-1 (or the pseudogene TRBV3-2) and TRBJ1-5; tentatively, D is TRBD1 (6 bases). The CDR3 totals 17 residues. V was trimmed by 0 bases and J by 0 bases, leaving 12 bases between them. Looked up from germline, CDR1 is LGHDT and CDR2 is YNNKEL (reference sequence). Written as DNA, the CDR3 is TGTGCCAGCAGCCAAGAAGGGGCAGGGGATAGCAATCAGCCCCAGCATTTT. Amino acid sequence: CASSQEGAGDSNQPQHF.

The chain recombines TRBV7-2 with TRBJ2-7; the D gene is possibly TRBD2 (6 bases). V shed 6 bases and J shed 3 bases, with 12 bases lying between them. CDR1 SGHTA and CDR2 FQGNSA come from the germline V gene. CDR3 size: 13 residues. CDR3 amino acids: CASRGGTFYEQYF. In nucleotides, the CDR3 is TGTGCCAGCAGGGGCGGGACTTTCTACGAGCAGTACTTC.

The V gene is TRBV3-1 (or the pseudogene TRBV3-2), the J gene TRBJ1-4, with D perhaps matching TRBD1 (6 bases). The germline V and J ends were trimmed by 4 bases and 6 bases, with 15 bases remaining between them. Germline V gives CDR1 LGHDT, CDR2 YNNKEL (reference sequence). This CDR3 region has 15 residues. The DNA of the CDR3 is TGTGCCAGCAGCCGGAAAAAAGGGGGTTATGAAAAACTGTTTTTT. Its protein is CASSRKKGGYEKLFF.

The rearrangement joins TRBV5-4 to TRBJ2-1, with 7 bases matching TRBD2. With 4 bases clipped from V and 7 bases from J, the junction kept 8 bases outside the gene matches. Germline-derived CDR1 and CDR2 are SGHNT and YYREEE (reference sequence). CDR3 length: 14 residues. CDR3 loop: CASSQGLGVNEQFF. The CDR3 DNA sequence: TGTGCCAGCAGCCAAGGACTAGGGGTAAATGAGCAGTTCTTC.

The chain couples TRBV2 to TRBJ2-3, with D perhaps matching TRBD1 (6 bases). Germline values: CDR1 SNHLY, CDR2 FYNNEI. The ends were cut back, 7 bases at V and 2 bases at J, with 10 bases in the middle. The CDR3 loop spans 13 amino acids. The CDR3 region is CASIRDTTDTQYF. CDR3 sequence (DNA): TGTGCCAGCATCAGGGACACCACAGATACGCAGTATTTT.

V gene TRBV14 combines with J gene TRBJ2-2; 13 nucleotides match TRBD2. CDR1 and CDR2 from the germline V gene are SGHDN and FVKESK. The trim removed 0 bases at V and 6 bases at J, leaving 4 bases unmatched. This CDR3 region has 17 residues. The CDR3 DNA sequence: TGTGCCAGCAGCCAAGATATACTAGCGGGAGGGCCCGGGGAGCTGTTTTTT. It specifies CASSQDILAGGPGELFF. Full variable domain (missing parts from reference TRBV14 and TRBJ2-2): EAGVTQFPSHSVIEKGQTVTLRCDPISGHDNLYWYRRVMGKEIKFLLHFVKESKQDESGMPNNRFLAERTGGTYSTLKVQPAELEDSGVYFCASSQDILAGGPGELFFGEGSRLTVL.

J is TRBJ1-4 and V is TRBV7-8; D not certain. Germline assignment: CDR1 SGHVS and CDR2 FQNEAQ. Trimming shortened V by 8 bases and J by 2 bases, and 12 bases separated the two germline ends. The CDR3 is made up of 14 amino acids. CDR3 sequence: CASSFSGTNEKLFF. The CDR3 DNA reads TGTGCCAGCTCTTTCTCCGGGACTAATGAAAAACTGTTTTTT.

V is TRBV9 and J is TRBJ2-5, with 9 positions matching TRBD1. The trim removed 4 bases at V and 5 bases at J, leaving 9 bases unmatched. This CDR3 has 15 residues. Per the germline V gene, CDR1 is SGDLS and CDR2 is YYNGEE. The CDR3 loop reads CASSSGQGDPETQYF. CDR3 in DNA: TGTGCCAGCAGCTCGGGACAGGGCGACCCGGAGACCCAGTACTTC. Using reference TRBV9 and TRBJ2-5 for the parts outside the CDR3, the full variable domain is DSGVTQTPKHLITATGQRVTLRCSPRSGDLSVYWYQQSLDQGLQFLIQYYNGEERAKGNILERFSAQQFPDLHSELNLSSLELGDSALYFCASSSGQGDPETQYFGPGTRLLVL.

This clone has more than one count but fewer than ten. The chain couples TRBV28 to TRBJ2-7, with D perhaps matching TRBD1 (5 bases). The CDR3 covers 15 residues. CDR1 and CDR2 (germline): MDHEN, SYDVKM. V shed 4 bases and J shed 1 base, with 14 bases lying between them. The CDR3: CASSSLWGSSYEQYF. The CDR3 DNA sequence: TGTGCCAGCAGTTCTTTGTGGGGCTCGTCCTACGAGCAGTACTTC.

The genes are TRBV19 and TRBJ2-2, with D unresolved. Between the trimmed V and J ends, which lost 5 bases and 4 bases, there was a span of 11 bases. Germline-derived CDR1 and CDR2 are LNHDA and SQIVND (reference sequence). The CDR3 extends over 14 amino acids. The DNA for the CDR3 is TGTGCCAGTAGTGGGCCCAAGGCCACCGGGGAGCTGTTTTTT. It translates to CASSGPKATGELFF.

The V and J genes are TRBV30 and TRBJ2-1, with 12 bases that match TRBD2. This CDR3 spans 16 amino acids. Germline lookup yields CDR1 GTSNPN and CDR2 SVGIG (reference sequence). Trimming cost V 2 bases and J 8 bases; bases outside gene matches: 10. The CDR3 here is CAWSRKLAGGVDEQFF. DNA for the CDR3: TGTGCCTGGAGTCGTAAACTAGCGGGAGGTGTAGATGAGCAGTTCTTC.

The CDR3 here is CASSLTGSRADTQYF. The CDR3 region has the DNA TGTGCCAGCAGCTTGACAGGGTCGAGGGCAGATACGCAGTATTTT. This chain uses TRBV7-2 with TRBJ2-3, with TRBD1 matching 7 bases. After removal of 3 bases from V and 4 bases from J, the junction contained 7 bases not matched to a gene. The length of the CDR3 is 15 residues. CDR1 is SGHTA, CDR2 FQGNSA, per germline.

The V and J genes are TRBV7-2 and TRBJ2-6; a possible D gene is TRBD1 (5 bases). V was cut by 6 bases and J by 0 bases, with 9 bases left in between. Germline loops: CDR1 SGHTA, CDR2 FQGNSA. The CDR3 length is 15 residues. CDR3 loop: CASSEDSSGANVLTF. The DNA of the CDR3 is TGTGCCAGCAGTGAAGACAGCTCTGGGGCCAACGTCCTGACTTTC.

The chain links TRBV3-1 (or the pseudogene TRBV3-2) to TRBJ1-2, with D possibly matching TRBD1 (6 bases). Germline V gene lookup returns CDR1 LGHDT and CDR2 YNNKEL (reference sequence). CDR3 size: 15 residues. The V gene lost 5 bases and the J gene lost 4 bases, with 17 bases spanning the gap. The CDR3, as DNA: TGTGCCAGCAGCTTATACAGGGCAGGCCTCTATGGCTACACCTTC. Translated: CASSLYRAGLYGYTF.

The V gene is TRBV3-1 (or the pseudogene TRBV3-2), the J gene TRBJ2-3; D unresolved. With 4 bases removed from V and 0 bases from J, the gap between germline ends came to 8 bases. CDR3 size: 14 residues. CDR1 is LGHDT, CDR2 YNNKEL, per germline (reference sequence). The CDR3 reads CASSLAVSTDTQYF. DNA of the CDR3: TGTGCCAGCAGCCTCGCGGTAAGCACAGATACGCAGTATTTT.

This chain links TRBV6-5 with TRBJ1-2, with no clear D. The CDR3 spans 15 residues. V was clipped by 0 bases and J by 4 bases, with 12 bases between them. Germline CDR1 MNHEY, CDR2 SVGAGI. The CDR3 protein is CASSYSMSASYGYTF. CDR3 bases: TGTGCCAGCAGTTACTCCATGTCAGCGTCCTATGGCTACACCTTC.

J is TRBJ2-7 and V is TRBV4-1, with 11 positions matching TRBD2. Germline V CDR1 and CDR2: MGHRA, YSYEKL. V gave up 4 bases and J gave up 4 bases; unmatched junction bases: 6. This CDR3 has 15 residues. The CDR3 nucleotides read TGCGCCAGCAGCCTCGCCGGGACTAGCGGTTACGAGCAGTACTTC. Translated, it gives CASSLAGTSGYEQYF.

The V call is TRBV19, the J call TRBJ1-1; the D is unclear. From germline, CDR1 is LNHDA and CDR2 SQIVND (reference sequence). Trimming stripped 3 bases from V and 1 base from J, with 27 bases between. This CDR3 is 20 amino acids long. The CDR3 loop is CASSMGPYRLGGRRNTEAFF. The DNA of the CDR3 is TGTGCCAGTAGTATGGGCCCCTACCGGTTGGGTGGCCGAAGGAACACTGAAGCTTTCTTT.